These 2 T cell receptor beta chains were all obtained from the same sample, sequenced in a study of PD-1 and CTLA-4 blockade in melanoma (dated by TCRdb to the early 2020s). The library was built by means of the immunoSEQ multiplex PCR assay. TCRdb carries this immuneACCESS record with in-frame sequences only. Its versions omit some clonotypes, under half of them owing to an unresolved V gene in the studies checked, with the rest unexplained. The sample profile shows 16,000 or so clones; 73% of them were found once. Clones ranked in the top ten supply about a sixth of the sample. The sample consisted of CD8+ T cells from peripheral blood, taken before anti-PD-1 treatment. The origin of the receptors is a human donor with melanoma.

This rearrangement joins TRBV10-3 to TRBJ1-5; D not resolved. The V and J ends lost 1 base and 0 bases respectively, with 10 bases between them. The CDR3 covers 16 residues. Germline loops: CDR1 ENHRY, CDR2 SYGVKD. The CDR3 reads CAISEFYRDSNQPQHF. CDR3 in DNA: TGTGCCATCAGTGAGTTCTACAGAGATAGCAATCAGCCCCAGCATTTT.

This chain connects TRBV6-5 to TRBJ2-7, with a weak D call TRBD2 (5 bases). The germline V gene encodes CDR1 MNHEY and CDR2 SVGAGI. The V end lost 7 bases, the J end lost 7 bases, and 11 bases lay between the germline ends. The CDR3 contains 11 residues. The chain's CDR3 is CASTTRGEQYF. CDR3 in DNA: TGTGCCAGCACCACGAGAGGGGAGCAGTACTTC.